Reported below is one TCR beta chain. This clonotype came up a few times. No cognate antigen has been identified for it. Base qualities are not at hand, and no much larger clone is one base apart. The sample originates from a study of identical twins (dated by TCRdb to 2016 to 2017). Regarding the research as a whole: The study deep-sequenced TCR alpha and beta repertoires from monozygotic twins, unrelated adults of various ages and cord blood to test whether fetal clonotypes persist. To rule out contamination, replicate twin experiments were performed at different times with different library preparation protocols.

The V end loses 3 bases and the J end loses 3 bases, and a stretch of 6 bases separates them. The CDR3 has 11 amino acids, counting the end cysteine and phenylalanine. Only the CDR3 portion is preserved as DNA: 33 bases, with reading frame beginning at the first base. CDR1 is given as DFQATT and CDR2 as SNEGSKA, both from the germline V gene (reference sequence). Findings and caveats that apply to the study as a whole: Because the same donors could not be followed over many years, the conclusions relied on cross-sectional statistical analysis. Invariant T cells such as MAIT and iNKT could partly confound zero-insertion analyses, although diverse VJ usage argued against such confounding for most clonotypes. The excess sharing between twins in beta out-of-frame sequences was weaker because fewer shared sequences reduced the signal-to-noise ratio. In monozygotic twins, recombination models systematically underestimated out-of-frame TCR alpha sharing, but the models matched the sharing seen between unrelated individuals. Compared with coincidental sharing between unrelated individuals, out-of-frame TCR alpha sequences shared between twins showed an excess of sequences with low generation probability. Abundant cord blood beta clonotypes had fewer insertions, young adult naive repertoires showed a similar but weaker trend, and memory repertoires showed no such trend.

Only healthy Caucasian donors were included. The method behind the library was 5' RACE. Sequenced using an Illumina HiSeq 2000. A universal primer binding site was introduced by template switching, and a unique molecular identifier was present in the final cDNA, enabling accurate counting of TCR cDNA molecules. Specific primers in the conserved constant-segment region were used to synthesize first-strand cDNA for the TCR alpha and beta chains. To control for contamination, every cDNA library carried two barcodes: a SMART-Mk sample barcode plus Illumina barcodes. TruSeq adapter sequences and Illumina sample barcodes were added in two successive PCR steps. The Illumina HiSeq platform was used with custom primers to sequence TCR alpha and beta cDNA libraries. The study's processing was this. MiGEC was used to process raw reads and extract unique molecular identifiers, and MiXCR was used to find CDR3 positions. For each individual, recombination models were inferred using an EM algorithm with the repgenHMM and IGoR tools. The tcR package in R was used for shared clonotype analysis, with sharing normalized by the product of cloneset sizes. To study raw recombination without the effects of thymic and clonal selection, out-of-frame nonproductive sequences were analyzed. Clones were called with MiXCR by TCRdb after fastp trimmed the public reads at Q25, and only in-frame beta chains were retained. One record per CDR3 amino acid sequence lists the most common genes and DNA. What appears here as the V and J calls and clone size reflects TCRdb's work, not the paper's. The sample table holds about 1.7 million distinct CDR3 sequences, of which about 30% were seen once. The top ten hold 0.25% to 0.3% of the sample.

The clonotype was recovered from a newborn girl in good health. Recombination linked TRBV20-1 to TRBJ2-7; D gene: possibly TRBD1, on 5 matching bases. Sequences were obtained from cord blood. The CDR3 corresponds to CSASGHYEQYF. Here is the DNA: TGCAGTGCTAGCGGACACTACGAGCAGTACTTC.